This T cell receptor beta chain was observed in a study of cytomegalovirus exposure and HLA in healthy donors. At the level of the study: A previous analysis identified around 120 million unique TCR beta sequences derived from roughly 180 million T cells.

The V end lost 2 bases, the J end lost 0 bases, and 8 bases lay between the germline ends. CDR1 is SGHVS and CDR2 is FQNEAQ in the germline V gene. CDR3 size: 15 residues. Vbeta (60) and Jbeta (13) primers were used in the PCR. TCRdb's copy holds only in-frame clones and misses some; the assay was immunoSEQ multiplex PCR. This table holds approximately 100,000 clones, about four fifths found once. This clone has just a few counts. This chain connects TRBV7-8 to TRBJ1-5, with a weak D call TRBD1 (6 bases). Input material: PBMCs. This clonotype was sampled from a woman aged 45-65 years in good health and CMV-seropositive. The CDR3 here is CASSLQGYSNQPQHF. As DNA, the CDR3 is TGTGCCAGCAGCTTACAGGGGTATAGCAATCAGCCCCAGCATTTT.